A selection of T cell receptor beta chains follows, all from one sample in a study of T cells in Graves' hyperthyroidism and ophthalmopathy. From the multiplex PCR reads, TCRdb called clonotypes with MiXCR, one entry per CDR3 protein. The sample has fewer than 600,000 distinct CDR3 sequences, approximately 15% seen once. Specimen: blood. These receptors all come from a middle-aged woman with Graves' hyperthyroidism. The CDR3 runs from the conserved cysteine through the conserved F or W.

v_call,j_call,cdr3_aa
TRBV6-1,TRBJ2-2,CASLSEGRELFF
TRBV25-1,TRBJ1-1,CASSEYKAAANTEAFF
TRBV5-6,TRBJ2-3,CASSTTGGRTDTQYF
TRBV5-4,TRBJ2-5,CASSKDTDQETQYF
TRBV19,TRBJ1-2,CASSVGQLRLLNYGYTF
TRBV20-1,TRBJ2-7,CSAPGGPLAGGYEQYF
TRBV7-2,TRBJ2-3,CASSLAGTSGSTDTQYF
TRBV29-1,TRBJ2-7,CSVEKSVSIYEQYF
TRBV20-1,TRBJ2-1,CSAGELTGNEQFF
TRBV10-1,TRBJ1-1,CASTEAFF
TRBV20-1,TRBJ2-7,CSAPVTSGRSRGEQYF
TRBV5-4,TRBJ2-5,CASSLAGASGRRETQYF
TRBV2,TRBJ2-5,CASSSKTGGMVETQYF
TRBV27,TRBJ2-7,CASNRGGGFYEQYF
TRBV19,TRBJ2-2,CASSRDTINTGELFF
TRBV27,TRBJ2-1,CASSLGIARDEQFF
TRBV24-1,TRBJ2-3,CATSDSTRAGGTDTQYF
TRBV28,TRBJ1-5,CASRGDSPSNQPQHF
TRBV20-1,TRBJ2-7,CSARLGTSAHYEQYF
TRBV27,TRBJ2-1,CASSVTGDIYEQFF
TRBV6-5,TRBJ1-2,CASSYSGDRNYGYTF
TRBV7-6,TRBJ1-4,CASSLGTGLNEKLFF
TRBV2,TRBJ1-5,CASRKGLGNQPQHF
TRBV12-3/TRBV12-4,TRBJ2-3,CASVERAGGLDTQYF
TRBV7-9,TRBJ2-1,CASRVSPLGNEQFF
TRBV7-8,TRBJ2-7,CASSLVDRGEQYF
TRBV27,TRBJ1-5,CASSLSGGGVSNQPQHF
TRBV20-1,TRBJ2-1,CSATGLAGGNTYNEQFF
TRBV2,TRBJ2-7,CASRGEEQYF
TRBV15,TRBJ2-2,CATSREQTNTGELFF
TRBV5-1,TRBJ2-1,CASSLAWTSGRSNEQFF
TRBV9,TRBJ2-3,CASSAGATTSTDTQYF
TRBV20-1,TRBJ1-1,CSASRIRSEAFF
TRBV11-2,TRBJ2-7,CASSLGTADPYYEQYF
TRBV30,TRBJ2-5,CAWTKQETQYF
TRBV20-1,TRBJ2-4,CSASAVGLAGNIQYF
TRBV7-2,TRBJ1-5,CASSLENRVDQPQHF
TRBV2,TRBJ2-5,CASSLEGARLETQYF
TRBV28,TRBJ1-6,CASSTYPTGRDSPLHF
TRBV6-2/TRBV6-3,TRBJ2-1,CASSYHSGRSYNEQFF
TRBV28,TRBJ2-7,CASSSGTSNYEQYF
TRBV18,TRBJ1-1,CASSPGSTLPEAFF
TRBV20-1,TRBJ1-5,CSGGGNQPQHF
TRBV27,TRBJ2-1,CASSSLREGHEQFF
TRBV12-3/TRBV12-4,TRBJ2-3,CASSFEGNTDTQYF
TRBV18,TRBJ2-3,CASSPFSSIDTQYF
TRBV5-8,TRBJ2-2,CASNAGQMNTGELFF
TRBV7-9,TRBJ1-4,CASSRDREGEKLFF
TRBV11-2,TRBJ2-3,CASSLGLAATDTQYF
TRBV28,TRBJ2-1,CASSLGRSYNEQFF
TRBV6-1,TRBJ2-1,CASTIDGTSGRGEQFF
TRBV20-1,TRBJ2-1,CSARPLLASNEQFF
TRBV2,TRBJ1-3,CASKRDRDSGNTIYF
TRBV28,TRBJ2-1,CASSLLAGADEQFF
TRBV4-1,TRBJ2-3,CASSQDLRTRQSTDTQYF
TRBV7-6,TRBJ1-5,CASSLDSAGQPQHF
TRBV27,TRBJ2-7,CASSWNSGFSYEQYF